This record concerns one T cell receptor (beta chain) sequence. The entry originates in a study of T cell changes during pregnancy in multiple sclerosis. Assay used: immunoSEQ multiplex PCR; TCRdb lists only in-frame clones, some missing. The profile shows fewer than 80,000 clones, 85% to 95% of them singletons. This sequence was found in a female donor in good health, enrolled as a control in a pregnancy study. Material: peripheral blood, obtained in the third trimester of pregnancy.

CDR3: CASSLGTGGGYTF. The CDR3 nucleotides are TGCGCCAGCAGCCTCGGAACAGGGGGAGGCTACACCTTC. The genes are TRBV4-1 and TRBJ1-2, with 8 bases aligning to TRBD1. The ends lost 4 bases at V and 8 bases at J; junction bases unmatched: 6. The V gene's germline CDR1 is MGHRA and CDR2 YSYEKL. The CDR3 has 13 amino acids.